The clone carrying this T cell receptor beta chain was detected a few times. The sample comes from a study of molecular identifiers for immune sequencing clone quantification. TCRdb recomputed calls from the PCR reads with MiXCR, one row per CDR3 protein. The sample consists of under 100,000 distinct CDR3 sequences, about 23% of them appearing once. The CDR3 extends over 14 amino acids. CDR1 SGHDN and CDR2 FVKESK come from the germline V gene. V lost 2 bases to trimming and J lost 6 bases; unmatched junction nucleotides: 1. The TCR originated in a human donor in good health. Some libraries in this study had Jurkat cell RNA spiked in. The chain is built from TRBV14 and TRBJ2-1; 10 bases align to TRBD2. Sequencing was performed on naive CD8+ T cells from blood, with Jurkat cell RNA spiked in. Sample subset: FACS-sorted CD8+CD4-CCR7+CD45RA+ naive T cells. The CDR3 loop is CASSQLAGVNEQFF. CDR3 in DNA: TGTGCCAGCAGCCAACTAGCGGGAGTCAATGAGCAGTTCTTC.